The rows below give T cell receptor beta chains drawn from one sample of a study of cytomegalovirus exposure and HLA in healthy donors. Measured with immunoSEQ multiplex PCR; TCRdb has only the in-frame clones, and not every one. The profile shows under 200,000 clones, approximately 12% of them singletons. The specimen was PBMCs. The source is a man in his forties or fifties in good health and CMV-seropositive. The CDR3 runs from the conserved cysteine through the conserved F or W. The D gene is left open where the match is weak. Expanded clones are given a class, and other clones once, few, many or no size at all.

CDR3 protein | CDR3 DNA | J gene | clone size | D gene | V gene
CASSHLLDSKRETQYF | TGTGCCAGCAGCCACCTCCTGGACAGCAAACGAGAGACCCAGTACTTC | TRBJ2-5 | few | . | TRBV11-2
CASSQGGQYTDTQYF | TGCGCCAGCAGCCAAGGAGGTCAATACACAGATACGCAGTATTTT | TRBJ2-3 | few | . | TRBV4-3
CASGSSENNEQFF | TGTGCTAGTGGTTCCTCAGAAAACAATGAGCAGTTCTTC | TRBJ2-1 | few | . | TRBV12-5
CASSLDRARSYEQYF | TGTGCCAGCAGCTTGGACAGGGCGAGGTCCTACGAGCAGTACTTC | TRBJ2-7 | . | TRBD1 | TRBV7-2
CASSVQGLDEQYF | TGTGCCAGTAGCGTCCAGGGTTTGGACGAGCAGTACTTC | TRBJ2-7 | . | . | TRBV19
CASSFRQGDGTDTQYF | TGTGCCAGCAGCTTTAGACAGGGGGACGGAACAGATACGCAGTATTTT | TRBJ2-3 | . | TRBD1 | TRBV11-3
CASSSPDSSTDTQYF | TGCGCCAGCAGCTCCCCGGACAGTAGCACAGATACGCAGTATTTT | TRBJ2-3 | few | . | TRBV5-1
CASSSGTANNYGYTF | TGTGCCAGCAGCTCGGGGACAGCCAACAACTATGGCTACACCTTC | TRBJ1-2 | once | TRBD1 | TRBV7-8
CASSVTGQGVGYTF | TGTGCCAGCAGTGTGACGGGACAGGGGGTTGGCTACACCTTC | TRBJ1-2 | . | TRBD1 | TRBV2
CASSLYSGTGGNEQFF | TGCGCCAGCAGCCTCTACTCCGGGACAGGGGGCAATGAGCAGTTCTTC | TRBJ2-1 | few | TRBD1 | TRBV5-1
CASSSPGLLDYEQYF | TGTGCCAGCAGCTCTCCGGGACTCCTGGACTACGAGCAGTACTTC | TRBJ2-7 | . | . | TRBV28
CASSQVEGRANEKLFF | TGTGCCAGCAGCCAAGTGGAGGGGCGGGCTAATGAAAAACTGTTTTTT | TRBJ1-4 | few | . | TRBV14
CASNKGGGTGELFF | TGTGCCAGCAATAAAGGGGGAGGGACCGGGGAGCTGTTTTTT | TRBJ2-2 | . | . | TRBV6-1
CASTRKTEGYEQYF | TGTGCCAGCACAAGAAAGACTGAAGGATACGAGCAGTACTTC | TRBJ2-7 | . | . | TRBV6-1
CASSLLPLSYEQYF | TGTGCCAGCAGCTTACTCCCCCTGTCCTACGAGCAGTACTTC | TRBJ2-7 | few | . | TRBV11-2
CASSLGGVSYEQYF | TGTGCCAGCAGCTTGGGGGGGGTCTCCTACGAGCAGTACTTC | TRBJ2-7 | . | TRBD2 | TRBV7-2
CAVGLKDTQYF | TGTGCCGTGGGACTGAAAGATACGCAGTATTTT | TRBJ2-3 | few | . | TRBV10-3
CAAQRATNEKLFF | TGTGCCGCACAGAGGGCAACTAATGAAAAACTGTTTTTT | TRBJ1-4 | . | . | TRBV19
CASSISRLSTEAFF | TGTGCCAGTAGTATTAGCCGCCTGAGCACTGAAGCTTTCTTT | TRBJ1-1 | . | . | TRBV19
CASSPPLGGANNEQFF | TGTGCCAGCAGTCCCCCCCTAGGGGGGGCGAACAATGAGCAGTTCTTC | TRBJ2-1 | . | . | TRBV27
CATSRDPRADTEAFF | TGTGCCACCAGCAGAGATCCCAGGGCGGACACTGAAGCTTTCTTT | TRBJ1-1 | . | . | TRBV15
CASSDHTGPGNTIYF | TGTGCCAGCAGTGACCACACAGGCCCTGGAAACACCATATATTTT | TRBJ1-3 | few | . | TRBV25-1
CASSLTGPWGYTF | TGTGCCAGCAGTTTGACAGGGCCTTGGGGCTACACCTTC | TRBJ1-2 | few | TRBD1 | TRBV28
CASSVGTARDYGYTF | TGTGCCAGCAGCGTTGGGACAGCCCGAGACTATGGCTACACCTTC | TRBJ1-2 | few | TRBD1 | TRBV9
CASSRGQGNEQFF | TGTGCCAGTTCCAGGGGTCAAGGCAATGAGCAGTTCTTC | TRBJ2-1 | . | . | TRBV6-4